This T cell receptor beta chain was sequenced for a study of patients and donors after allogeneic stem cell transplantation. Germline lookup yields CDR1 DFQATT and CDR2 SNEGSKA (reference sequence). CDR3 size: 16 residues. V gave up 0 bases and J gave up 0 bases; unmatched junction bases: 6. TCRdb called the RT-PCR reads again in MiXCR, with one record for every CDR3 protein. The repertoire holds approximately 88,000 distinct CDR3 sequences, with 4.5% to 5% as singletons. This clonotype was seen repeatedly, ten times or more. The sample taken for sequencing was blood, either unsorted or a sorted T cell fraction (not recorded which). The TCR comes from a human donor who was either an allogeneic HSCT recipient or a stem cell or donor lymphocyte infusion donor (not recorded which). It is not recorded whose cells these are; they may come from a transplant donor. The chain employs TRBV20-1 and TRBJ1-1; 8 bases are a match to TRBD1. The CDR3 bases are TGCAGTGCTAGAGATCAGACAGGGGCCATGAACACTGAAGCTTTCTTT. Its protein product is CSARDQTGAMNTEAFF.